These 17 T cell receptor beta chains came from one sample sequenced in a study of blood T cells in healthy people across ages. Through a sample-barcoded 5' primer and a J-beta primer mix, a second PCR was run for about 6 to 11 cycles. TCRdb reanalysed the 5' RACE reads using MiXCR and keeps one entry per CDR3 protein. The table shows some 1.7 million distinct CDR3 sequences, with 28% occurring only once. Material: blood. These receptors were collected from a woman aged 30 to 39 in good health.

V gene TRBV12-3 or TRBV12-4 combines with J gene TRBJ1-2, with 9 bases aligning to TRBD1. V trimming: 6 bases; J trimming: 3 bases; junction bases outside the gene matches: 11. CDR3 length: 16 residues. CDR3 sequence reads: CASSPNLRDRDYGYTF. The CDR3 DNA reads TGTGCCAGCAGCCCCAATCTCCGGGACAGGGACTATGGCTACACCTTC.

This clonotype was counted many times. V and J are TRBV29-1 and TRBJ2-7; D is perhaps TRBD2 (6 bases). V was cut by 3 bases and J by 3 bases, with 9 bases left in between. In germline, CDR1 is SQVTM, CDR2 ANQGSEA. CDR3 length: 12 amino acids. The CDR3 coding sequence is TGCAGCGTTGATCGGGGGAGCTACGAGCAGTACTTC. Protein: CSVDRGSYEQYF.

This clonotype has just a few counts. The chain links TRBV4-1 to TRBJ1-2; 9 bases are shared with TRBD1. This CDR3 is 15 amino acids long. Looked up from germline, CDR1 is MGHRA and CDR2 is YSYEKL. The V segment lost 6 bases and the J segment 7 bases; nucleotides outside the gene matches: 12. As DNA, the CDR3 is TGCGCCAGCAGACGGACAGGGGCCGCGTTTACTGGCTACACCTTC. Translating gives CASRRTGAAFTGYTF.

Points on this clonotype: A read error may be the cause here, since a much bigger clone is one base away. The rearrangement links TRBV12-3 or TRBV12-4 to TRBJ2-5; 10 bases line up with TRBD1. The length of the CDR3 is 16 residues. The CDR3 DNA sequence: TGTGCCCGCAGTAGGACCCGGGACAGGGGAAATCCGGAGCAGTACTTC. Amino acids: CARSRTRDRGNPEQYF.

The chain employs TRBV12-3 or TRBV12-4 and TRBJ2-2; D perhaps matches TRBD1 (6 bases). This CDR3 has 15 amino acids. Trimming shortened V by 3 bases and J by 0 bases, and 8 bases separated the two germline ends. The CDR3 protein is CASSFGTPNTGELFF. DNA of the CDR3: TGTGCCAGCAGTTTCGGGACACCGAACACCGGGGAGCTGTTTTTT.

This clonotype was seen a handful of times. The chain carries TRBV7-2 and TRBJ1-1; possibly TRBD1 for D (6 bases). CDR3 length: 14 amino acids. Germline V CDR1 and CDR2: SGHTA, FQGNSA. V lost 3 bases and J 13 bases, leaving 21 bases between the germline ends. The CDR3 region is CASSFPGTLLKLFF. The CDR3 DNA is TGTGCCAGCAGCTTTCCCGGGACACTTCTGAAGCTTTTCTTT.

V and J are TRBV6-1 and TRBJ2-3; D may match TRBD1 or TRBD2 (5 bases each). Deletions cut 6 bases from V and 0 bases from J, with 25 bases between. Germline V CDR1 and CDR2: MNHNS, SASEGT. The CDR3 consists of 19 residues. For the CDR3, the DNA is TGTGCCAGCAGAACGCAGGGTCTGTGGGGAGCTGCTAGCACAGATACGCAGTATTTT. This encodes CASRTQGLWGAASTDTQYF.

CDR3: CASSVGTQIVKNIQYF. CDR3 nucleotides: TGTGCCAGCAGCGTAGGTACACAAATAGTCAAAAACATTCAGTACTTC. The V and J genes are TRBV9 and TRBJ2-7, with D hard to call. The J call may be mistaken, given a closer DNA end match to TRBJ2-4. Germline assignment: CDR1 SGDLS and CDR2 YYNGEE. The CDR3 totals 16 residues.

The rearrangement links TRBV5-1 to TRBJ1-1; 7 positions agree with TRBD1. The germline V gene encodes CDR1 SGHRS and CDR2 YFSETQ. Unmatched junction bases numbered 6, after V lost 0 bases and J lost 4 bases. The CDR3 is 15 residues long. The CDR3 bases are TGCGCCAGCAGCTTGGTAGGGGGCAGGGTCACTGAAGCTTTCTTT. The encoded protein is CASSLVGGRVTEAFF.

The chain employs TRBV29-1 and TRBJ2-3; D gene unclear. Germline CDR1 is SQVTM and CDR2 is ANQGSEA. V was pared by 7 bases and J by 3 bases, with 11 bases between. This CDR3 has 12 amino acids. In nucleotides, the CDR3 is TGCAGCGGTGGCGTGGTTACAGATACGCAGTATTTT. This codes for CSGGVVTDTQYF.

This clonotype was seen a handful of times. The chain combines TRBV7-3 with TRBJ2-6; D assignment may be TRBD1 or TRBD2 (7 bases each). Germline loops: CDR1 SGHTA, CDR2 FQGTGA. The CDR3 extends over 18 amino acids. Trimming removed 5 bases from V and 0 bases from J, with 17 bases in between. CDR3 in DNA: TGTGCCAGCAGCCCAGGGGGGGGGGCCATCTCTGGGGCCAACGTCCTGACTTTC. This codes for CASSPGGGAISGANVLTF.

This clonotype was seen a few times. CDR3 amino acids: CASRVTSGGAEETQYF. CDR3 nucleotides: TGTGCCAGCAGGGTAACTAGCGGGGGGGCGGAAGAGACCCAGTACTTC. The chain employs TRBV3-1 and TRBJ2-5; TRBD2 matches 13 bases. CDR3 length equals 16 residues. In germline, CDR1 is LGHDT, CDR2 YNNKEL (reference sequence). V was pared by 6 bases and J by 3 bases, with 7 bases of the junction left unmatched.

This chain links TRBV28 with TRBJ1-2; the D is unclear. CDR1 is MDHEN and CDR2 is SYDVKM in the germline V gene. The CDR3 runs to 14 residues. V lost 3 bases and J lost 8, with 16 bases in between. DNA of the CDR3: TGTGCCAGCAGTTTCCTTGCCTTGGCAGGCGGCTACACCTTC. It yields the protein CASSFLALAGGYTF.

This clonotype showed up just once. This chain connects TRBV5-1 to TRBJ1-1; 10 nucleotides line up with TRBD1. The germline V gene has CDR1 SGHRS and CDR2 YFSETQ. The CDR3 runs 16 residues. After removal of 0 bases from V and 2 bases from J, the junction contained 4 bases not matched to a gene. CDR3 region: CASSLDGQGGNTEAFF. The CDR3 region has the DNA TGCGCCAGCAGCTTGGACGGACAGGGGGGCAACACTGAAGCTTTCTTT.

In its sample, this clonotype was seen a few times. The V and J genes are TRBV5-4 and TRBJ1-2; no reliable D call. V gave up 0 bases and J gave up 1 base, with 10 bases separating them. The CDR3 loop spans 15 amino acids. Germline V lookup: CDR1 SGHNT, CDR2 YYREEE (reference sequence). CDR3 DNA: TGTGCCAGCAGCTTGGACCTCCTGGGTAACTATGGCTACACCTTC. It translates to CASSLDLLGNYGYTF.

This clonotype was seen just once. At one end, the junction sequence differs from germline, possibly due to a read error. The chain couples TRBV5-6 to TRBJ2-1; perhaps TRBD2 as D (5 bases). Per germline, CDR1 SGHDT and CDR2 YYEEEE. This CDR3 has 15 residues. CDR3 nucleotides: TGTCCCAGCAGCCGAGGAGGTCGGACCAAAAATGAGCAGTTCTTC. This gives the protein CPSSRGGRTKNEQFF.

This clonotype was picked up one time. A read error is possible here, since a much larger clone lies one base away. The CDR3, as DNA: TGTGCCGGCATATTTCCGTTCTTC. Amino acids: CAGIFPFF. The chain links TRBV12-3 or TRBV12-4 to TRBJ2-1; no reliable D call. The CDR3 length is 8 residues. The ends were cut back, 11 bases at V and 15 bases at J, with 11 bases in the middle.